This is a list of T cell receptor beta chains from one sample in a study of PD-L1 blockade in urothelial cancer. Here immunoSEQ multiplex PCR was the method, and the copy in TCRdb shows in-frame clones only, minus some. The sample carries some 60,000 clones, 85% to 90% recorded once. The source was PBMCs, collected around atezolizumab (anti-PD-L1) treatment. Receptors were obtained from a man aged 50 to 59 with urothelial cancer. Both conserved end residues are part of each CDR3. Fields, in order: D gene, V gene, clone size, J gene, CDR3 DNA, CDR3 protein. The D gene is left open where the match is weak. Clone size is stated in some rows and not others, as once, few, many or a class when expanded.

>.|TRBV7-3|.|TRBJ2-5
TGTGCCAGCAGCTTAAACTCCGCTGCCGAGACCCAGTACTTC
CASSLNSAAETQYF
>.|TRBV7-9|.|TRBJ2-1
TGTGCCAGCAGCTTAGCCCCCTCGGATGAGCAGTTCTTC
CASSLAPSDEQFF
>.|TRBV11-3|once|TRBJ2-3
TGTGCCAGCAGCTTAGGTGGCTATACGCAGTATTTT
CASSLGGYTQYF
>TRBD2|TRBV7-9|.|TRBJ2-7
TGTGCCAGCAGTTACATTCGGGCGGGAGGATACTACGAGCAGTACTTC
CASSYIRAGGYYEQYF
>.|TRBV30|.|TRBJ2-2
TGTGCCTGGAGTGTAGGGGCGGGGGCAGGGGAGCTGTTTTTT
CAWSVGAGAGELFF
>TRBD2|TRBV6-5|.|TRBJ2-7
TGTGCCAGCAGTTACTCAGGGCTAGCGGGGTCCTACGAGCAGTACTTC
CASSYSGLAGSYEQYF
>.|TRBV9|.|TRBJ2-4
TGTGCCAGCAGCCCGACCCCCTGGGGGGAGCAAAACATTCAGTACTTC
CASSPTPWGEQNIQYF
>TRBD2|TRBV7-9|once|TRBJ2-1
TGTGCCAGCAGCTTAGAAGGTGGGGTAGCGGGAGGCTACAATGAGCAGTTCTTC
CASSLEGGVAGGYNEQFF
>.|TRBV27|.|TRBJ2-3
TGTGCCAGCCACAAAAGGTGGGAGCGCCAAACAGATACGCAGTATTTT
CASHKRWERQTDTQYF
>.|TRBV5-6|.|TRBJ2-5
TGTGCCAGCAGCCCAACGGGATGGGTCGGAACCCAGTACTTC
CASSPTGWVGTQYF
>.|TRBV7-2|once|TRBJ2-7
TGTGCCAGCAGCCGATGGGGGGTAGCGGCTTCCTACGAGCAGTACTTC
CASSRWGVAASYEQYF
>TRBD1|TRBV5-4|.|TRBJ1-2
TGTGCCAGCAGCTTGGCCGGGACAGGCTTTAACTATGGCTACACCTTC
CASSLAGTGFNYGYTF
>.|TRBV20-1|.|TRBJ2-1
TGCAGTGCTAGTGGAGCCGAGCAGTTCTTC
CSASGAEQFF
>.|TRBV7-8|.|TRBJ1-1
TGTGCCAGCAGCTTGCAGGGTGGAACTGAAGCTTTCTTT
CASSLQGGTEAFF
>.|TRBV29-1|.|TRBJ1-2
TGCAGCGTTGAGAGCCCGACAGACTATGGCTACACCTTC
CSVESPTDYGYTF
>TRBD2|TRBV4-1|.|TRBJ2-1
TGCGCCAGCAGCCAAGCTGGGACTAGCGCCAGGGAGTTCTTC
CASSQAGTSAREFF
>TRBD1|TRBV7-8|.|TRBJ2-5
TGTGCCAGCAGTAGACAGGGTCTAGAGACCCAGTACTTC
CASSRQGLETQYF
>.|TRBV30|.|TRBJ1-1
TGTGCCTGGAGGTACTCATCTGGGGCAGAAGCTTTCTTT
CAWRYSSGAEAFF